This T cell receptor (beta chain) was identified during a study of blood T cell repertoires in COVID-19 (dated by TCRdb to about 2020). About the full investigation: The collaborator samples originated in the United States, Italy and Spain and spanned the acute and convalescent phases of COVID-19. The prospective study material was composed of cDNA or gDNA derived from T cells, B-cell-depleted T cells, or PBMCs. The dataset comprised deeply sampled blood TCRbeta repertoires from subjects exposed to, actively infected with, or recovered from COVID-19. The repertoires were made available in a free public database intended to serve as a resource for research on the immune response to SARS-CoV-2. Samples came from the ongoing ImmuneRACE study (first 160 participants) plus 1,254 subjects from 6 global collaborators. Sample metadata almost always included a de-identified subject ID, COVID-19 status, age in years and sex. Where available, HLA class I and class II types were taken from metadata supplied by the sample provider and were not determined by assay-based typing.

The collaborating institutions used their own protocols to collect whole blood in K2EDTA tubes. Collaborator samples were shipped for TCRbeta analysis as frozen whole blood, isolated PBMCs, or DNA extracted from either sample type. The full study reports these points: How much clinical and demographic metadata was included differed by source and by participant, and the metadata was provided uncurated.

Note on this clone: What antigen it recognizes has not been identified. Per-nucleotide qualities are absent, and no much larger clonotype sits a single base away.

Cut back by 3 bases and 4 bases, the V and J ends lie 12 bases apart. From the germline V gene, CDR1 is MGHDK and CDR2 is SYGVNS. The CDR3 goes from the cysteine to the phenylalanine over 14 residues. Only CDR3 DNA remains: 42 bases, in frame from the first base. TCRbeta CDR3 regions were amplified from genomic DNA by means of the immunoSEQ Assay, a bias-controlled multiplex PCR. The authors' pipeline ran thus. The number of nucleated cells in each sample was estimated by amplification of reference gene primers within the assay. To quantify the absolute abundance of each unique TCRbeta CDR3 rearrangement, sequence reads were collapsed and filtered. For each sample, productive Simpson clonality was calculated by taking the square root of Simpson's diversity index across productive rearrangements. The source is immuneACCESS, and TCRdb retained only in-frame sequences with V and J called. Part of the clones is not carried over; for the studies checked, unresolved V genes explain less than half of this, and the remainder is unexplained. V, J and clone size are taken as reported in that table, and D and trimming were inferred from the DNA itself. The sample data list about 130,000 clones, and about 85% of these were observed just once. Roughly 9% of the sample belongs to the ten largest clones.

Sequencing was done on a sample of peripheral blood. The receptor was isolated from a middle-aged man with active or convalescent COVID-19. The sequence links TRBV25-1 to TRBJ2-5; tentative D gene TRBD1, with 6 bases matching. The nucleotide sequence reads TGTGCCAGCAGTGATATACAGGGCCTAGAGACCCAGTACTTC. Its translation is CASSDIQGLETQYF.